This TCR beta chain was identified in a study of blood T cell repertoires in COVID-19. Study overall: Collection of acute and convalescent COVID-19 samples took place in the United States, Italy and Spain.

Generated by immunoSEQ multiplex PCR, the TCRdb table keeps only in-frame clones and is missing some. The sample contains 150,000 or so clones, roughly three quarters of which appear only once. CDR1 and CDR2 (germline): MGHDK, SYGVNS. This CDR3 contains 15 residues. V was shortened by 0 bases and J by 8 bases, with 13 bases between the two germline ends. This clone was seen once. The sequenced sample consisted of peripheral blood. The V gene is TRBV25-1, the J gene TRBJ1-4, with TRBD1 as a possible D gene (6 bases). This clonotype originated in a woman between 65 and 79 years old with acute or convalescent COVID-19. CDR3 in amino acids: CASSEYSGGREKLFF. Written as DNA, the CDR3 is TGTGCCAGCAGTGAATATTCCGGGGGGCGGGAAAAACTGTTTTTT.